Included here is one T cell receptor beta chain sequence, with context. The sample belongs to a study of patients and donors after allogeneic stem cell transplantation. The V end lost 5 bases, the J end lost 1 base, and 11 bases lay between the germline ends. The CDR3 contains 13 residues. Germline CDR1 is DFQATT and CDR2 is SNEGSKA (reference sequence). One entry per CDR3 protein results from TCRdb running MiXCR on the RT-PCR reads. The sample contains roughly 150,000 distinct CDR3 sequences, 24% of which appear only once. The sequence came from a human donor who was either an allogeneic HSCT recipient or a stem cell or donor lymphocyte infusion donor (not recorded which). It is not recorded whose cells these are; they may come from a transplant donor. Sequences were obtained from blood, either unsorted or a sorted T cell fraction (not recorded which). The chain has TRBV20-1 and TRBJ1-2; weak D call: TRBD1 (6 bases). The CDR3 nucleotides are TGCAGTGCTTTGGACAGCCTTAACTATGGCTACACCTTC. Translated, it gives CSALDSLNYGYTF.